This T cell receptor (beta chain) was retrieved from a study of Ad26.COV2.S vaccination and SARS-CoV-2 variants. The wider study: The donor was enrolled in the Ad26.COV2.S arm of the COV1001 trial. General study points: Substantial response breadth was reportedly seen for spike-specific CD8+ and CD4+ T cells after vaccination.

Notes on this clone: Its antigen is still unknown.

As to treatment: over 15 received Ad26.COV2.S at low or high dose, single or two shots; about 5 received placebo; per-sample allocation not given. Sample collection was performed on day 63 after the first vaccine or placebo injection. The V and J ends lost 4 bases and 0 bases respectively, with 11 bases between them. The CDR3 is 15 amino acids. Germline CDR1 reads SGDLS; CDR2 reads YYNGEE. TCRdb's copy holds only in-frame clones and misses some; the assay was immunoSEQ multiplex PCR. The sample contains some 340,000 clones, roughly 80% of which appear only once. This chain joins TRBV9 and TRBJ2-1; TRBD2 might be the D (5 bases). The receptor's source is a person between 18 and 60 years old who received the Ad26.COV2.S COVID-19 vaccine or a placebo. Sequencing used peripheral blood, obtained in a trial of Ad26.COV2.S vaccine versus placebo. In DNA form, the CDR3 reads TGTGCCAGCAGCAGGACTTGGAGCTCCTACAATGAGCAGTTCTTC. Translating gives CASSRTWSSYNEQFF.